The T cell receptor (beta chain) described here comes from a study of vaccination effects on CD4 cells after COVID-19. This CDR3 region has 14 residues. CDR1 and CDR2 from the germline V gene are MNHEY and SVGAGI. Trimming removed 7 bases at V and 5 bases at J, with 12 bases between. The authors isolated CD4+ T cells after around 11 days of culture. All vaccine recipients tested negative for nucleocapsid antibodies and had never contracted SARS-CoV-2 infection. On days 3 and 7, fresh IL-2 medium replaced half the medium. Findings and caveats of the study: Both infection-induced and vaccine-induced clones contracted markedly at late post-vaccination timepoints. In healthy vaccinees, only 1 of 255 vaccine-induced clones cross-reacted with common cold coronaviruses.

Sequencing was performed with immunoSEQ multiplex PCR; in TCRdb, only in-frame clones are kept and a portion is missing. The sample carries approximately 40,000 clones, 82% recorded once. This clone was picked up one time. Its antigen remains unknown. The clonotype was recovered from a human donor who received a COVID-19 vaccine. The specimen comprised CD4+ T cells from PBMCs cultured without peptide, sampled before COVID-19 vaccination. This rearrangement joins TRBV6-5 to TRBJ1-6; tentatively, D is TRBD1 (5 bases). The CDR3 spells CASTLQGDNSPLHF. In DNA form, the CDR3 reads TGTGCCAGCACGCTCCAAGGGGATAATTCACCCCTCCACTTT.